This paragraph reports one T cell receptor beta chain. At one end the junction does not follow the germline gene, possibly because of a read error. These data belong to a study of blood T cell repertoires in COVID-19. Some clones are missing from TCRdb's copy, which holds only in-frame ones; the method was immunoSEQ multiplex PCR. Seen here are about 220,000 clones, approximately 80% observed once, and the top ten hold 3% to 4%. The CDR3 loop spans 12 amino acids. Germline loops: CDR1 LNHDA, CDR2 SQIVND (reference sequence). This chain uses TRBV19 with TRBJ1-1; no clear D gene. The material sequenced was PBMCs or T cells enriched from blood (not recorded which). This TCR derives from a woman in her fifties or sixties who had recovered from COVID-19. CDR3 in amino acids: CASSIGSAEAFF. CDR3 nucleotides: TGTGCCAGTAGCATAGGGAGCGCTGAAGCTTTCTTT.